One and the same sample provided the 2 T cell receptor delta chains below, sequenced in a study of gamma-delta chains in newborns, infants, children. TCRdb processed the reads again with the CATT caller. The sample holds around 4,500 delta-chain clones, less than 5% seen once. The sample comprised blood. The receptor source for this set is a child who was a newborn, infant or young child, either healthy, febrile or measles-vaccinated (not recorded which).

V is TRDV2 and J is TRDJ2; TRDD3 matches 13 bases. The J gene is absent in TCRdb and was assigned here via DNA matching to germline. The CDR3 sequence is 20 residues long. V gave up 0 bases and J gave up 2 bases; unmatched junction bases: 11. CDR1 and CDR2 from the germline V gene are GEAIGNYY and EKD. CDR3: CACDTGTGGYDFPLTAQLFF. The CDR3 DNA reads as TGTGCCTGTGACACCGGTACTGGGGGATACGACTTTCCGTTGACAGCACAACTCTTCTTT.

The chain links TRDV2 to TRDJ3, with 8 bases lining up with TRDD3. V lost 3 bases and J lost 2; bases outside the gene matches: 14. The germline CDR1 and CDR2 sequences are GEAIGNYY and EKD. This CDR3 region has 20 residues. CDR3 protein: CACDPLLGASSPWDTRQMFF. The CDR3 DNA reads TGTGCCTGTGACCCCCTACTGGGGGCCTCAAGCCCCTGGGACACCCGACAGATGTTTTTC.